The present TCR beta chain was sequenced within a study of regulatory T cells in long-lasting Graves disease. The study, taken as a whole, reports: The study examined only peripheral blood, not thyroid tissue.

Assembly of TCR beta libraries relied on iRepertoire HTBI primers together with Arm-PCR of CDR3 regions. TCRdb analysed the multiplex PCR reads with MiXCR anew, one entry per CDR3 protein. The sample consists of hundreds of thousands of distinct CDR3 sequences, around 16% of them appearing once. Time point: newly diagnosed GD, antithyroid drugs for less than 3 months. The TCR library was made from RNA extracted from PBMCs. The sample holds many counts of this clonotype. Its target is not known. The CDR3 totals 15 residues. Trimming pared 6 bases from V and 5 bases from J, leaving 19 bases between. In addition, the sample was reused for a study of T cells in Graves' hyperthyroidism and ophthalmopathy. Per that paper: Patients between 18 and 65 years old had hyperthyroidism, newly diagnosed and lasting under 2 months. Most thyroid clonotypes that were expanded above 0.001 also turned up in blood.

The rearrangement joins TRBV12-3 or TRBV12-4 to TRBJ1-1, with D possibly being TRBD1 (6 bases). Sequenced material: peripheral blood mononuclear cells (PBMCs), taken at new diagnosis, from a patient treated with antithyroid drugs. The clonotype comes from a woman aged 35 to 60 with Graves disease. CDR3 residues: CASRPRGSGGTEAFF. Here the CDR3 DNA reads TGTGCCAGCAGACCCAGGGGTTCGGGTGGGACTGAAGCTTTCTTT.